This T cell receptor beta chain was sequenced for a study of T-cell reconstitution after alpha-beta-depleted transplantation in children. Notes on the study in general: T-cell counts and diversity were attributed mostly to newly produced T cells one year after transplant. Several hundred graft clones that had expanded were reportedly the source of alpha-beta T cells about two months after transplant. Some patients showed high day-60 TCRbeta diversity, which derived from surviving recipient T cells and thymic progenitors.

CDR3 length equals 18 residues. Germline V gene lookup returns CDR1 SGHAT and CDR2 FQNNGV. J gave up 8 bases and V 2 bases, and 13 bases lay outside the gene matches. With regard to this clonotype: No antigen is known for it.

Construction of the TCRbeta library involved unique molecular identifiers. Via MiXCR, TCRdb re-called the PCR reads, giving one row per CDR3 protein. The profile shows about 460,000 distinct CDR3 sequences, about an eighth of them singletons. The chain is built from TRBV11-2 and TRBJ2-3; TRBD2 matches 13 bases. Sample: PBMCs, mostly from graft donor cells, taken 180 days after TCRalphabeta/CD19-depleted stem cell transplant. The sequence was collected from a female patient aged 2 to 10 who had a stem cell transplant for aplastic anemia, so the T cells may come from the graft donor. The CDR3: CASSLYTGGLAGPGTQYF. CDR3 in DNA: TGTGCCAGCAGCTTATATACCGGGGGACTAGCGGGGCCGGGTACGCAGTATTTT. Supplemented by reference TRBV11-2 and TRBJ2-3, the full variable domain reads EAGVAQSPRYKIIEKRQSVAFWCNPISGHATLYWYQQILGQGPKLLIQFQNNGVVDDSQLPKDRFSAERLKGVDSTLKIQPAKLEDSAVYLCASSLYTGGLAGPGTQYFGPGTRLTVL.